Below are 24 T cell receptor beta chains sequenced from a single sample in a study of cytomegalovirus exposure and HLA in healthy donors. PCR primers comprised 60 Vbeta and 13 Jbeta primers. Libraries were prepared by immunoSEQ multiplex PCR; TCRdb keeps only in-frame clonotypes and omits some of them. The sample carries over 150,000 clones, 80% recorded once. Material: PBMCs. These TCRs come from a human donor in good health.

The rearrangement uses TRBV7-9 and TRBJ2-2; unclear D gene. Germline CDR1 is SEHNR and CDR2 is FQNEAQ (reference sequence). Trimming removed 5 bases at V and 3 bases at J, with 4 bases between. The length of the CDR3 is 12 residues. The chain's CDR3 is CASSPYTGELFF. In DNA form, the CDR3 reads TGTGCCAGCAGCCCATACACCGGGGAGCTGTTTTTT.

The gene calls are TRBV29-1 and TRBJ1-2; tentatively, D is TRBD1 (5 bases). The germline V and J ends were trimmed by 7 bases and 5 bases, with 17 bases remaining between them. CDR3 length equals 13 residues. CDR1 and CDR2 from the germline V gene are SQVTM and ANQGSEA. The CDR3 here is CSAGGGGGYGYTF. In nucleotides, the CDR3 is TGCAGCGCCGGTGGCGGGGGGGGATATGGCTACACCTTC.

Note on this clone: One end of the junction varies from germline; a read error may be responsible. The gene calls are TRBV6-1 and TRBJ2-1; a possible D gene is TRBD2 (6 bases). The CDR3 length is 16 residues. The germline gives CDR1 MNHNS, CDR2 SASEGT. CDR3 residues: CASTEPAGSSYNEQFF. CDR3 in DNA: TGTGCCAGCACTGAACCGGCGGGGAGCTCCTACAATGAGCAGTTCTTC.

In its sample, this clone was seen a few times. J is TRBJ2-3 and V is TRBV5-1; 7 nucleotides agree with TRBD1. There are 15 residues in the CDR3. The V segment lost 0 bases and the J segment 4 bases; nucleotides outside the gene matches: 5. CDR1 and CDR2 from the germline V gene are SGHRS and YFSETQ. The CDR3 is CASSLVTGDADTQYF. In DNA, the CDR3 is TGCGCCAGCAGCTTGGTTACAGGGGATGCAGATACGCAGTATTTT.

A note on this clone: In the same sample, other DNA sequences code for this CDR3. The chain employs TRBV4-2 and TRBJ1-1, with unresolved D. The CDR3 totals 15 residues. The V gene's germline CDR1 is LGHNA and CDR2 YNFKEQ. V was shortened by 2 bases and J by 0 bases, with 10 bases between the two germline ends. CDR3: CASSQLEGMNTEAFF. The CDR3 region has the DNA TGTGCCAGCAGCCAACTAGAGGGAATGAACACTGAAGCTTTCTTT.

This clone has a handful of counts. The rearrangement uses TRBV6-5 and TRBJ2-1; D is possibly TRBD1 (6 bases). Deletions cut 6 bases from V and 5 bases from J, with 14 bases between. Germline values: CDR1 MNHEY, CDR2 SVGAGI. CDR3 length: 14 amino acids. As DNA, the CDR3 is TGTGCCAGCAGCCCCGACAGGATCGACAATGAGCAGTTCTTC. Residues: CASSPDRIDNEQFF.

V is TRBV7-2 and J is TRBJ2-7, with 12 bases that match TRBD2. CDR3 length: 15 amino acids. The germline V gene encodes CDR1 SGHTA and CDR2 FQGNSA. V shed 3 bases, J shed 4 bases, and the junction held 4 bases outside the gene matches. DNA for the CDR3: TGTGCCAGCAGCTTCGGACTAGCGGGGTTATACGAGCAGTACTTC. It encodes CASSFGLAGLYEQYF.

The gene calls are TRBV10-3 and TRBJ2-4; D remains unclear. Germline V CDR1 and CDR2: ENHRY, SYGVKD. V dropped 3 bases and J dropped 3 bases, with 6 bases sitting between them. This CDR3 region has 13 residues. The CDR3 nucleotides are TGTGCCATCAGTGAACAGCTCAAAAACATTCAGTACTTC. This encodes CAISEQLKNIQYF.

The chain has TRBV19 and TRBJ1-4; perhaps TRBD1 as D (5 bases). There are 15 residues in the CDR3. CDR1 and CDR2 from the germline V gene are LNHDA and SQIVND (reference sequence). Trimming took off 5 bases at V and 7 bases at J, with 17 bases between the two ends. CDR3 amino acids: CASSLLWDWGEKLFF. The CDR3 bases are TGTGCCAGTAGTCTTTTGTGGGACTGGGGTGAAAAACTGTTTTTT.

This clone has only a few counts. The J gene is TRBJ1-3, the V gene TRBV10-2; D is ambiguous. V shed 5 bases and J shed 3 bases, with 11 bases lying between them. Germline V gene data show CDR1 as WSHSY and CDR2 as SAAADI. This CDR3 has 14 amino acids. The CDR3 sequence is CASSYRGDGNTIYF. CDR3 sequence (DNA): TGCGCCAGCAGTTACCGAGGAGATGGAAACACCATATATTTT.

This chain joins TRBV9 and TRBJ1-6; TRBD1 agrees at 8 bases. This CDR3 region has 15 residues. CDR1 is SGDLS, CDR2 YYNGEE, per germline. The V gene end was trimmed by 0 bases and the J gene end by 8 bases; junction bases not matched to a gene: 4. The CDR3 is CASSVEQGGYSPLHF. The CDR3 bases are TGTGCCAGCAGCGTAGAACAGGGGGGATATTCACCCCTCCACTTT.

The chain carries TRBV6-1 and TRBJ2-7; 10 bases fit TRBD2. J was trimmed by 3 bases and V by 4 bases; bases with no gene match: 6. Germline CDR1 reads MNHNS; CDR2 reads SASEGT. CDR3 size: 15 residues. The DNA of the CDR3 is TGTGCCAGCAGTGGGCTAGCGGGGGTAATCTACGAGCAGTACTTC. Its translation: CASSGLAGVIYEQYF.

This clone is a singleton in its sample. The rearrangement joins TRBV2 to TRBJ1-2, with TRBD1 identical over 8 bases. V was clipped by 7 bases and J by 2 bases; unmatched bases: 0. Germline CDR1 and CDR2: SNHLY and FYNNEI. This CDR3 region has 12 residues. CDR3 sequence reads: CASNRGNYGYTF. DNA of the CDR3: TGTGCCAGCAACAGGGGGAACTATGGCTACACCTTC.

CDR3 coding DNA: TGTGCCAGCAGCCTCGACAGATCCTTCTATGGCTACACCTTC. Its protein product is CASSLDRSFYGYTF. The genes are TRBV7-2 and TRBJ1-2, with D maybe TRBD1 (5 bases). CDR1 and CDR2 (germline): SGHTA, FQGNSA. The V gene lost 5 bases and the J gene lost 4 bases, with 14 bases spanning the gap. This CDR3 spans 14 amino acids.

Concerning this clone: A read error may produce the germline difference seen at one junction end. The chain combines TRBV5-1 with TRBJ1-2; weak D call: TRBD1 (5 bases). The CDR3 is 19 amino acids. Germline CDR1 SGHRS, CDR2 YFSETQ. The CDR3 region is CASSLTGGFEASPIYGYPF. The CDR3 DNA follows: TGCGCCAGCAGCTTGACGGGGGGATTCGAGGCCAGTCCTATTTATGGCTACCCCTTC.

The J gene is TRBJ2-7, the V gene TRBV10-3; TRBD2 aligns across 11 bases. CDR1 and CDR2 from the germline V gene are ENHRY and SYGVKD. The CDR3 is 15 amino acids. The V and J ends lost 3 bases and 2 bases, in that order; junction bases with no gene match: 3. CDR3 sequence (DNA): TGTGCCATCAGTGACGTTAGCGGGGGGGCCTACGAGCAGTACTTC. This gives the protein CAISDVSGGAYEQYF.

The chain has TRBV13 and TRBJ1-1; 11 positions match TRBD1. Germline loops: CDR1 PRHDT, CDR2 FYEKMQ (reference sequence). The V and J ends lost 5 bases and 8 bases, in that order; junction bases with no gene match: 7. CDR3 size: 14 residues. The CDR3: CASSENGQGAEAFF. For the CDR3, the DNA is TGTGCCAGCAGCGAGAATGGACAGGGGGCAGAAGCTTTCTTT.

The table lists this clone with a count of one. This rearrangement joins TRBV7-8 to TRBJ2-5, with 7 bases lining up with TRBD2. Germline assignment: CDR1 SGHVS and CDR2 FQNEAQ. J was trimmed by 5 bases and V by 1 base; bases with no gene match: 4. CDR3 length: 14 amino acids. The chain's CDR3 is CASSLVPSGETQYF. CDR3 DNA sequence: TGTGCCAGCAGCTTAGTCCCTAGCGGCGAGACCCAGTACTTC.

This clone was seen more than once but under ten times. This chain connects TRBV27 to TRBJ2-1; D may be TRBD1 (6 bases). The germline V gene has CDR1 MNHEY and CDR2 SMNVEV (reference sequence). The CDR3 runs to 13 residues. The germline V and J ends were trimmed by 6 bases and 10 bases, with 16 bases remaining between them. DNA of the CDR3: TGTGCCAGCAGCCCCATACAGGGACGGGAGCAGTTCTTC. It encodes CASSPIQGREQFF.

The chain is built from TRBV2 and TRBJ2-1; 8 bases align to TRBD2. Germline V CDR1 and CDR2: SNHLY, FYNNEI. This CDR3 contains 16 residues. After removal of 2 bases from V and 2 bases from J, the junction contained 5 bases not matched to a gene. The CDR3 DNA reads TGTGCCAGCAGTGAAATCGATAGCGGGGCCTACAATGAGCAGTTCTTC. This gives the protein CASSEIDSGAYNEQFF.

The V call is TRBV13, the J call TRBJ1-4; D call uncertain. This CDR3 comprises 14 residues. V was shortened by 2 bases and J by 7 bases, with 11 bases between the two germline ends. The V gene's germline CDR1 is PRHDT and CDR2 FYEKMQ (reference sequence). The DNA of the CDR3 is TGTGCCAGCAGCTTACGGACCGCGGGTGAAAAACTGTTTTTT. Translated: CASSLRTAGEKLFF.

J is TRBJ1-2 and V is TRBV9; D gene uncertain. Looked up from germline, CDR1 is SGDLS and CDR2 is YYNGEE. The CDR3 length is 17 residues. Trimming removed 3 bases from V and 0 bases from J, with 18 bases in between. The DNA for the CDR3 is TGTGCCAGCAGCGCTTCTGGGCTCCCACTTCCTAACTATGGCTACACCTTC. Translating gives CASSASGLPLPNYGYTF.

The chain is built from TRBV4-1 and TRBJ1-2; 10 bases agree with TRBD1. Looked up from germline, CDR1 is MGHRA and CDR2 is YSYEKL. After removal of 0 bases from V and 4 bases from J, the junction contained 2 bases not matched to a gene. The CDR3 sequence is 15 residues long. The CDR3 DNA reads TGCGCCAGCAGCCAAGAGTGGACAGGGGGCTATGGCTACACCTTC. This codes for CASSQEWTGGYGYTF.

This clone was seen only once. The CDR3 nucleotides read TGTGCCAGCAGTTACCCGGGACTAGCGGACAATGAGCAGTTCTTC. Amino acids: CASSYPGLADNEQFF. The chain employs TRBV6-5 and TRBJ2-1; the match to TRBD2 covers 11 bases. The germline V gene encodes CDR1 MNHEY and CDR2 SVGAGI. This CDR3 region has 15 residues. V was clipped by 2 bases and J by 5 bases; unmatched bases: 2.